The clone carrying this T cell receptor beta chain appeared once. Its antigen is undetermined. The data were taken from a study of T cell responses to AZD1222 COVID-19 vaccine. Regarding the study as a whole: Donors skewed white British and female; clonal diversity was possibly underestimated. Spike-wide coverage was observed for vaccine-associated CD4 TCRs, with dominant responses at 160-218 and 743-854. Seropositive AZD1222 recipients at baseline numbered only five or six.

Libraries were prepared by immunoSEQ multiplex PCR; TCRdb keeps only in-frame clonotypes and omits some of them. The sample records about 84,000 clones, around 90% being singletons. Germline CDR1 reads SGHRS; CDR2 reads YFSETQ. The V end lost 5 bases, the J end lost 6 bases, and 10 bases lay between the germline ends. This CDR3 has 12 residues. The chain has TRBV5-1 and TRBJ2-3; a weak D match, TRBD1 (6 bases). This sequence originates from an adult in good health. Material: peripheral blood, obtained on day 0 of AZD1222 vaccination. Here the CDR3 DNA reads TGCGCCAGCAGATCAACAGGGGATACGCAGTATTTT. Its translation: CASRSTGDTQYF.